The source of this T cell receptor beta chain is a study of cytomegalovirus exposure and HLA in healthy donors. On the study more broadly: The early release's HLA-typed donors yielded about 85 million unique TCRs. Researchers found that about 82% of 300 to 450 genotyped donors fell within the Caucasian-associated ancestry cluster.

PCR involved 60 Vbeta and 13 Jbeta primers. Authors' analysis steps: About 9.9 million shared chains were among 80 million or so unique TCR beta chains counted in a later analysis. Method: immunoSEQ multiplex PCR; TCRdb's copy keeps in-frame clones and lacks some. D and trimming come from the DNA, and the V and J calls and clone size come from that table. The table has more than 70,000 clones, 70% to 85% seen once. In germline, CDR1 is KGHSH, CDR2 LQKENI. The CDR3 runs 16 residues. For this clone: Sequence at one end of the junction differs from germline and may be a read error.

Sequencing was done on a sample of PBMCs. The source is a man aged 45-60 years in good health and CMV-seropositive. V usage is TRBV18 and J usage is TRBJ2-2, with a possible D match to TRBD1 (6 bases). The CDR3 DNA reads as TGTGCCAGCTCACCACCAACAGGGACGAACGCCGGGGAGCTGTTTTTT. It is translated as CASSPPTGTNAGELFF.